This record covers a single TCR beta chain. Its antigen is as yet unknown. The length of the CDR3 is 14 residues. With 6 bases clipped from V and 5 bases from J, the junction kept 6 bases outside the gene matches. Per the germline V gene, CDR1 is SNHLY and CDR2 is FYNNEI. Amplification of TCR beta CDR3 regions used RNA transcripts. HTBI-primed first-round RT-PCR preceded second-round multiplex PCR. TCRdb independently ran MiXCR on the multiplex PCR reads; one entry per CDR3 protein. The sample consists of 600,000 to 950,000 distinct CDR3 sequences, roughly 41% of them appearing once. If patients had other autoimmune diseases, uncontrolled infections, pregnancy or lactation, they were excluded. This sample stems from a study of Graves' ophthalmopathy and Graves' hyperthyroidism. Study summary: Before any treatment, peripheral blood was taken at the initial diagnosis.

Findings and limits, study-wide: The 13-signature model separated ophthalmopathy from stable hyperthyroidism at almost 90% sensitivity and almost 83% specificity. This model predicted ophthalmopathy progression (sensitivity roughly 70%, specificity around 72%).

The gene calls are TRBV2 and TRBJ1-1; 10 bases agree with TRBD1. Sequencing was carried out using peripheral blood. This receptor was identified in an adult man with Graves' ophthalmopathy. The CDR3 nucleotides read TGTGCCAGCAGCGCGACAGGGGGCGAAACTGAAGCTTTCTTT. This sequence encodes CASSATGGETEAFF. The variable domain in full, completed from reference TRBV2 and TRBJ1-1, reads EPEVTQTPSHQVTQMGQEVILRCVPISNHLYFYWYRQILGQKVEFLVSFYNNEISEKSEIFDDQFSVERPDGSNFTLKIRSTKLEDSAMYFCASSATGGETEAFFGQGTRLTVV.